The 32 T cell receptor beta chains in this list originate from one sample, sequenced in a study of shared clonotypes between healthy human individuals (dated by TCRdb to about 2020). Library prep was done by the immunoSEQ multiplex PCR assay. This is the immuneACCESS table as TCRdb keeps it, with only in-frame sequences that have V and J called. A part of the clones is gone; compared with another copy, unresolved V genes explain less than half, and the rest is unexplained. Recorded for this sample are under 1,900,000 clones; approximately 98.5% of them occurred a single time. The biggest ten clones account for roughly 0.35% of the sample. Source material: naive CD4+ T cells sorted from blood. The label giving this sample's cell subset or site can be read as: CD45RA+ positively selected. The source of these receptors is a man aged 25 to 40 in good health.

The rearrangement uses TRBV10-3 and TRBJ2-7, with 7 bases fitting TRBD2. Germline loops: CDR1 ENHRY, CDR2 SYGVKD. The CDR3 totals 13 residues. Unmatched junction bases numbered 8, after V lost 10 bases and J lost 2 bases. CDR3: CATWDGTTYEQYF. CDR3 DNA: TGTGCCACCTGGGACGGGACTACCTACGAGCAGTACTTC.

This rearrangement joins TRBV5-1 to TRBJ2-7, with 7 bases fitting TRBD2. Per the germline V gene, CDR1 is SGHRS and CDR2 is YFSETQ. This CDR3 is 14 amino acids long. Trimming took 7 bases from V and 3 from J; bases not matched to a gene: 10. The CDR3 here is CASSSGSKDYEQYF. The CDR3, as DNA: TGCGCCAGCTCTAGCGGTTCGAAGGACTACGAGCAGTACTTC.

The rearrangement uses TRBV5-1 and TRBJ1-1; 8 nucleotides agree with TRBD1. V shed 2 bases and J 5 bases; nucleotides not matched to a gene: 8. CDR1 and CDR2 (germline): SGHRS, YFSETQ. The CDR3 is 15 amino acids. The CDR3, as DNA: TGCGCCAGCAGCTTCGCGACAGGGGCAGTGACTGAAGCTTTCTTT. Encoded protein: CASSFATGAVTEAFF. Full variable domain (outside the CDR3, taken from reference TRBV5-1 and TRBJ1-1): KAGVTQTPRYLIKTRGQQVTLSCSPISGHRSVSWYQQTPGQGLQFLFEYFSETQRNKGNFPGRFSGRQFSNSRSEMNVSTLELGDSALYLCASSFATGAVTEAFFGQGTRLTVV.

The V gene is TRBV28, the J gene TRBJ2-7, with D unclear. V lost 2 bases and J 5 bases, leaving 16 bases between the germline ends. There are 15 residues in the CDR3. The V gene's germline CDR1 is MDHEN and CDR2 SYDVKM. In nucleotides, the CDR3 is TGTGCCAGCAGTTTACTAGGGTTAGGTGAGGACGAGCAGTACTTC. It specifies CASSLLGLGEDEQYF.

The V gene is TRBV5-1, the J gene TRBJ1-3, with D tentatively TRBD1 (6 bases). This CDR3 is 15 amino acids long. V was clipped by 3 bases and J by 0 bases, with 10 bases between them. Germline assignment: CDR1 SGHRS and CDR2 YFSETQ. The chain's CDR3 is CASSSEGGSGNTIYF. CDR3 sequence (DNA): TGCGCCAGCAGCTCCGAGGGGGGCTCTGGAAACACCATATATTTT.

The rearrangement joins TRBV18 to TRBJ2-7, with 9 nucleotides matching TRBD2. Germline CDR1 reads KGHSH; CDR2 reads LQKENI. The CDR3 loop spans 18 amino acids. Losses at the gene ends were 3 bases for V and 2 bases for J; bases not matched to a gene: 14. Here the CDR3 DNA reads TGTGCCAGCTCACCTTCCCTCGGTAGCGGGAGTACTACCTACGAGCAGTACTTC. It specifies CASSPSLGSGSTTYEQYF.

The chain links TRBV10-2 to TRBJ2-5; 9 bases are a match to TRBD1. J lost 2 bases, V lost 4 bases, and 5 bases had no gene match. The CDR3 is 15 amino acids. Germline V gene sequence: CDR1 WSHSY, CDR2 SAAADI. DNA of the CDR3: TGCGCCAGCAGTGGTCCGGGACAGGGACAAGAGACCCAGTACTTC. Its translation: CASSGPGQGQETQYF.

The rearrangement joins TRBV5-1 to TRBJ2-1; perhaps TRBD2 as D (5 bases). Trimming pared 4 bases from V and 1 base from J, leaving 21 bases between. The CDR3 is made up of 18 amino acids. Germline loops: CDR1 SGHRS, CDR2 YFSETQ. For the CDR3, the DNA is TGCGCCAGCAGCACCACCAGGCCCTCAGAGGGATCCTACAATGAGCAGTTCTTC. Its protein is CASSTTRPSEGSYNEQFF.

The V gene is TRBV9, the J gene TRBJ2-3; D gene ambiguous. The CDR3 sequence is 15 residues long. Germline CDR1 and CDR2: SGDLS and YYNGEE. Trimming shortened V by 0 bases and J by 1 base, and 9 bases separated the two germline ends. The CDR3 loop is CASSVEALRTDTQYF. DNA for the CDR3: TGTGCCAGCAGCGTAGAGGCGCTCCGCACAGATACGCAGTATTTT.

The chain is built from TRBV9 and TRBJ2-2; possibly TRBD1 for D (5 bases). This CDR3 contains 17 residues. V was cut by 0 bases and J by 0 bases, with 12 bases left in between. The germline V gene encodes CDR1 SGDLS and CDR2 YYNGEE. CDR3 in amino acids: CASSVDHGASNTGELFF. Written as DNA, the CDR3 is TGTGCCAGCAGCGTAGATCATGGGGCATCGAACACCGGGGAGCTGTTTTTT.

The J gene is TRBJ2-7, the V gene TRBV7-6; D not resolved. The CDR3 has 13 amino acids. Trimming cost V 2 bases and J 6 bases, with 11 bases left between them. In germline, CDR1 is SGHVS, CDR2 FNYEAQ. CDR3 in DNA: TGTGCCAGCAGCTTAAACCAGGTGGGCGAGCAGTACTTC. Its translation is CASSLNQVGEQYF.

The chain combines TRBV2 with TRBJ2-7; 7 bases match TRBD1. With 6 bases clipped from V and 2 bases from J, the junction kept 7 bases outside the gene matches. This CDR3 contains 14 residues. The germline gives CDR1 SNHLY, CDR2 FYNNEI. The CDR3 protein is CASRPGQQTYEQYF. Written as DNA, the CDR3 is TGTGCCAGCAGGCCGGGACAGCAGACCTACGAGCAGTACTTC.

This chain uses TRBV5-1 with TRBJ2-7; weak D call: TRBD2 (6 bases). This CDR3 spans 16 amino acids. V dropped 0 bases and J dropped 0 bases, with 13 bases sitting between them. Germline V gives CDR1 SGHRS, CDR2 YFSETQ. In DNA form, the CDR3 reads TGCGCCAGCAGCTTGGCAGCGTCTAGCGACTCCTACGAGCAGTACTTC. Protein: CASSLAASSDSYEQYF.

The chain recombines TRBV19 with TRBJ2-7, with D maybe TRBD1 (5 bases). The V gene's germline CDR1 is LNHDA and CDR2 SQIVND (reference sequence). Trimming left V 8 bases short and J 5 bases short, with 13 bases between. This CDR3 is built from 12 residues. Written as DNA, the CDR3 is TGTGCCAGTTCCAGGGTGGCCAACGAGCAGTACTTC. Protein product: CASSRVANEQYF.

The V and J genes are TRBV5-1 and TRBJ1-4; D possibly corresponds to TRBD1 (5 bases). This CDR3 is 14 amino acids long. From germline, CDR1 is SGHRS and CDR2 YFSETQ. V lost 1 base, J lost 8 bases, and 12 bases lay in between. The CDR3 bases are TGCGCCAGCAGCTTGAGGGGAAATCGAGAAAAACTGTTTTTT. It specifies CASSLRGNREKLFF.

This clone was observed a single time. The chain recombines TRBV5-1 with TRBJ1-1, with 8 nucleotides matching TRBD1. V was clipped by 5 bases and J by 3 bases; unmatched bases: 12. CDR3 size: 16 residues. Germline-derived CDR1 and CDR2 are SGHRS and YFSETQ. CDR3 residues: CASSVQGAGLDTEAFF. The CDR3 nucleotides are TGCGCCAGCAGTGTGCAGGGGGCTGGATTGGACACTGAAGCTTTCTTT. Full variable domain (remainder filled in from reference TRBV5-1 and TRBJ1-1): KAGVTQTPRYLIKTRGQQVTLSCSPISGHRSVSWYQQTPGQGLQFLFEYFSETQRNKGNFPGRFSGRQFSNSRSEMNVSTLELGDSALYLCASSVQGAGLDTEAFFGQGTRLTVV.

This chain links TRBV29-1 with TRBJ2-2, with a possible D match to TRBD1 (6 bases). CDR3 length: 14 amino acids. Germline CDR1 is SQVTM and CDR2 is ANQGSEA. V gave up 5 bases and J gave up 7 bases, with 17 bases separating them. DNA for the CDR3: TGCAGCGTTCGGGACATCCCTGGAGGCGGGGAGCTGTTTTTT. Encoded protein: CSVRDIPGGGELFF.

The chain uses TRBV5-1 and TRBJ2-2, with D tentatively TRBD2 (5 bases). Germline CDR1 SGHRS, CDR2 YFSETQ. Trimming pared 3 bases from V and 1 base from J, leaving 7 bases between. The CDR3 spans 14 residues. CDR3 in amino acids: CASSYGKNTGELFF. In DNA form, the CDR3 reads TGCGCCAGCAGCTACGGGAAGAACACCGGGGAGCTGTTTTTT.

The chain combines TRBV5-4 with TRBJ2-3; D could derive from TRBD1 or TRBD2 (5 bases each). This CDR3 has 18 residues. CDR1 is SGHNT and CDR2 is YYREEE in the germline V gene (reference sequence). V lost 4 bases, J lost 4 bases, and 25 bases lay in between. CDR3 region: CASSPRSTGGVRADTQYF. CDR3 DNA: TGTGCCAGCAGCCCCCGGTCTACTGGGGGAGTTCGCGCAGATACGCAGTATTTT.

This chain connects TRBV6-5 to TRBJ2-7, with TRBD1 matching 11 bases. The CDR3 consists of 14 residues. Germline V CDR1 and CDR2: MNHEY, SVGAGI. With V trimmed by 4 bases and J by 3 bases, 2 bases remained unmatched. CDR3 in amino acids: CASSWTGGGYEQYF. The CDR3 nucleotides read TGTGCCAGCAGTTGGACAGGGGGCGGCTACGAGCAGTACTTC.

The CDR3 nucleotides read TGCGCCAGCAGCGAGACCACAGGGGCGGCCGGGGAGCTGTTTTTT. Encoded protein: CASSETTGAAGELFF. The chain uses TRBV5-1 and TRBJ2-2; 7 nucleotides align to TRBD1. V lost 4 bases, J lost 6 bases, and 9 bases stayed unmatched. This CDR3 contains 15 residues. Germline values: CDR1 SGHRS, CDR2 YFSETQ.

The table lists this clone with a count of one. The rearrangement uses TRBV11-3 and TRBJ2-7; 7 bases fit TRBD2. The germline gives CDR1 SGHNT, CDR2 YENEEA. V was pared by 6 bases and J by 4 bases, with 18 bases of the junction left unmatched. This CDR3 region has 17 residues. The CDR3, as DNA: TGTGCCAGCAGTCGTGGGAGCGGGACGGGAATCGTATACGAGCAGTACTTC. Protein product: CASSRGSGTGIVYEQYF.

This clone appeared a single time. The chain joins TRBV7-6 to TRBJ1-1; D ambiguous. The CDR3 has 14 amino acids. Between the trimmed V and J ends, which lost 0 bases and 5 bases, there was a span of 10 bases. The germline CDR1 and CDR2 sequences are SGHVS and FNYEAQ. The chain's CDR3 is CASSLAPRVTEAFF. CDR3 DNA sequence: TGTGCCAGCAGCTTAGCACCACGGGTTACTGAAGCTTTCTTT.

The rearrangement uses TRBV5-4 and TRBJ2-7; D call uncertain. The CDR3 has 11 amino acids. The germline V and J ends were trimmed by 4 bases and 6 bases, with 8 bases remaining between them. CDR1 and CDR2 (germline): SGHNT, YYREEE (reference sequence). CDR3 in amino acids: CASSILGEQYF. CDR3 bases: TGTGCCAGCAGCATTCTGGGCGAGCAGTACTTC.

The J gene is TRBJ2-2, the V gene TRBV13; no clear D gene. The germline V and J ends were trimmed by 2 bases and 6 bases, with 4 bases remaining between them. CDR1 is PRHDT and CDR2 is FYEKMQ in the germline V gene (reference sequence). The CDR3 has 12 residues. The CDR3 loop is CASSLWSGELFF. In nucleotides, the CDR3 is TGTGCCAGCAGCTTATGGTCCGGGGAGCTGTTTTTT.

The chain employs TRBV27 and TRBJ1-5; the D gene is possibly TRBD1 (5 bases). V lost 3 bases and J 7 bases, leaving 10 bases between the germline ends. Germline-derived CDR1 and CDR2 are MNHEY and SMNVEV (reference sequence). This CDR3 is 13 amino acids long. The CDR3 coding sequence is TGTGCCAGCAGTTTTGGGAGGGACCAGCCCCAGCATTTT. Protein: CASSFGRDQPQHF.

This clone was counted once. This chain links TRBV15 with TRBJ2-5; D is uncertain. This CDR3 comprises 13 residues. V lost 2 bases to trimming and J lost 5 bases, with 9 bases between them. Germline V CDR1 and CDR2: LNHNV, YYDKDF (reference sequence). CDR3 in amino acids: CATSRQVLETQYF. The CDR3 DNA is TGTGCCACCAGCAGACAGGTCCTGGAGACCCAGTACTTC.

As regards this clone: Other DNA sequences from this sample encode an identical CDR3 as well. The V call is TRBV27, the J call TRBJ2-7; 7 bases are a match to TRBD1. CDR3 size: 14 residues. With 0 bases clipped from V and 4 bases from J, the junction kept 3 bases outside the gene matches. In germline, CDR1 is MNHEY, CDR2 SMNVEV (reference sequence). CDR3 DNA sequence: TGTGCCAGCAGTTTATCAAGGGACAGTTACGAGCAGTACTTC. Its translation is CASSLSRDSYEQYF.

J is TRBJ2-2 and V is TRBV29-1; D unclear. CDR3 length: 14 residues. Germline V gene sequence: CDR1 SQVTM, CDR2 ANQGSEA. V was trimmed by 1 base and J by 0 bases, leaving 6 bases between them. The DNA of the CDR3 is TGCAGCGTTGAAGGTAGTGCGAACACCGGGGAGCTGTTTTTT. It is translated as CSVEGSANTGELFF.

The chain is built from TRBV5-8 and TRBJ1-2; a weak D match, TRBD1 (6 bases). Trimming stripped 3 bases from V and 8 bases from J, with 11 bases between. The CDR3 is 12 amino acids. Per the germline V gene, CDR1 is SGHTS and CDR2 is YDEGEE. The CDR3 reads CASSSDSWGYTF. In nucleotides, the CDR3 is TGTGCCAGCAGCTCGGACAGCTGGGGCTACACCTTC.

The V and J genes are TRBV15 and TRBJ2-2; D call uncertain. This CDR3 is 15 amino acids long. Germline CDR1 LNHNV, CDR2 YYDKDF (reference sequence). V lost 1 base to trimming and J lost 5 bases, with 11 bases between them. The CDR3 loop is CATSRVRIVTGELFF. DNA of the CDR3: TGTGCCACCAGCAGAGTCAGGATTGTGACCGGGGAGCTGTTTTTT.

The J gene is TRBJ2-2, the V gene TRBV18; D call uncertain. CDR3 length: 15 residues. Trimming removed 2 bases at V and 0 bases at J, with 7 bases between. Germline V gene sequence: CDR1 KGHSH, CDR2 LQKENI. CDR3 in DNA: TGTGCCAGCTCACCAGACATGGCGAACACCGGGGAGCTGTTTTTT. Amino acid sequence: CASSPDMANTGELFF.